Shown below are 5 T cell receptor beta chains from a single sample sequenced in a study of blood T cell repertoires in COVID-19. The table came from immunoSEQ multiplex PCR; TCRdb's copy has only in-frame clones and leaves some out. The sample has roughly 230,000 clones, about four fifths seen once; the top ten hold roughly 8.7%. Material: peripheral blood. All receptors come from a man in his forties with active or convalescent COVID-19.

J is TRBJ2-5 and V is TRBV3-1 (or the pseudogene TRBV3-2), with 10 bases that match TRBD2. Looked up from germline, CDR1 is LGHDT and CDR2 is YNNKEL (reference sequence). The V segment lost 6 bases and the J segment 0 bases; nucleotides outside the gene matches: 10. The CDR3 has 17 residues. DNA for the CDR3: TGTGCCAGCAGTCCCGGACAAGCGGGGGGGAACCAAGAGACCCAGTACTTC. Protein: CASSPGQAGGNQETQYF.

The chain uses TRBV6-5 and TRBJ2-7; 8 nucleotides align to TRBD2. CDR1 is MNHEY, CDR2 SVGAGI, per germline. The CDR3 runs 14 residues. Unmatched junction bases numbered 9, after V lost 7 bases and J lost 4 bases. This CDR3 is CASKQTSAAYEQYF. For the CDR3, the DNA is TGTGCCAGCAAACAGACTAGCGCCGCTTACGAGCAGTACTTC.

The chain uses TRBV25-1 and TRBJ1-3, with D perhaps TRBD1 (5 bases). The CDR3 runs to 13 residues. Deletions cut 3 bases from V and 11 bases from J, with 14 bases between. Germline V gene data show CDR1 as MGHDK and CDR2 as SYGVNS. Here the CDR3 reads CASSDPGGTAIYF. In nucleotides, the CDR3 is TGTGCCAGCAGTGACCCTGGGGGGACCGCCATATATTTT.

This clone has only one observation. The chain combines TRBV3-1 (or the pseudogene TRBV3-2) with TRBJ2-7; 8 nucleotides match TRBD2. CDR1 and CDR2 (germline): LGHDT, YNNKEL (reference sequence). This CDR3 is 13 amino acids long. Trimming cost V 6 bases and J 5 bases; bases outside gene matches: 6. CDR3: CASSGLAGHEQYF. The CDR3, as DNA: TGTGCCAGCAGTGGGCTAGCGGGCCACGAGCAGTACTTC.

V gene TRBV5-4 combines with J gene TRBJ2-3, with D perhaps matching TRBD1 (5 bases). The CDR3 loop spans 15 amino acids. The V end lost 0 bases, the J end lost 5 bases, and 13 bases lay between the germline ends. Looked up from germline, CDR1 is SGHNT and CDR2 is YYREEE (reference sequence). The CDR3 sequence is CASSLGQGMGDTQYF. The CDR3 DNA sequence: TGTGCCAGCAGCTTGGGGCAGGGTATGGGAGATACGCAGTATTTT. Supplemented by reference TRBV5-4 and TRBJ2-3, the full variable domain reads ETGVTQSPTHLIKTRGQQVTLRCSSQSGHNTVSWYQQALGQGPQFIFQYYREEENGRGNFPPRFSGLQFPNYSSELNVNALELDDSALYLCASSLGQGMGDTQYFGPGTRLTVL.